The present entry profiles one T cell receptor beta chain with its context. The record originates from a study of T cells in Graves' hyperthyroidism and ophthalmopathy. Study details: Peripheral blood draws took place at initial diagnosis, ahead of any treatment.

TCR beta CDR3 sequences were amplified from RNA transcripts. HTBI primers were employed in a first-round RT-PCR of the TCR CDR3. TCRdb independently ran MiXCR on the multiplex PCR reads; one entry per CDR3 protein. The sample has hundreds of thousands of distinct CDR3 sequences, approximately 40% seen once. CDR1 and CDR2 (germline): SGHAT, FQNNGV. V was pared by 9 bases and J by 2 bases, with 9 bases of the junction left unmatched. CDR3 length: 14 residues. The chain is built from TRBV11-2 and TRBJ2-7, with 8 positions matching TRBD2. Sequenced material: blood. The receptor was derived from a man aged 18-30 years with Graves' hyperthyroidism. Here the CDR3 reads CASNRAGAPYEQYF. In DNA form, the CDR3 reads TGTGCCAGTAACCGAGCGGGGGCCCCCTACGAGCAGTACTTC.